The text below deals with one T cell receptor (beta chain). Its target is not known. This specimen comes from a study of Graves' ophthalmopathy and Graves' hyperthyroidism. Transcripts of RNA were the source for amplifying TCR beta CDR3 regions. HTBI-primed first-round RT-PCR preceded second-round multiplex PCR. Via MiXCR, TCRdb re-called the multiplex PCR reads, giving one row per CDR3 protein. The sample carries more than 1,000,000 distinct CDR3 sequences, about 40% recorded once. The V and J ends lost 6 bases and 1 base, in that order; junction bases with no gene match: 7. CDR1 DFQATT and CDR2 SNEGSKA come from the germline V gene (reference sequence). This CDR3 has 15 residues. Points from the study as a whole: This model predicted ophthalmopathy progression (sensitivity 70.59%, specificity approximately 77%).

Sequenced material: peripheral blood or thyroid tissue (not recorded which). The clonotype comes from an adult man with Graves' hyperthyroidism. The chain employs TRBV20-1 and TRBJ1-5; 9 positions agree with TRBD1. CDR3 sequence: CSATYRGRSNQPQHF. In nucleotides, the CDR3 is TGCAGTGCGACCTACAGGGGGCGAAGCAATCAGCCCCAGCATTTT.